This T cell receptor (beta chain) was captured by sequencing in a study of blood T cell repertoires in COVID-19. Turning to the study itself: The samples span acute and convalescent COVID-19 from the United States, Italy and Spain. T cells, B-cell-depleted T cells, or PBMCs supplied cDNA or gDNA.

Germline values: CDR1 SGHNT, CDR2 YYREEE (reference sequence). Between the trimmed V and J ends, which lost 4 bases and 6 bases, there was a span of 11 bases. CDR3 length: 13 amino acids. Participants' reported clinical history set cohort assignment. The assay was immunoSEQ multiplex PCR, and TCRdb's table has in-frame clones only and misses some. The data show 290,000 or so clones, with approximately 82% seen just once and more than 4% held by the top ten. The sequence derives from a middle-aged man who had been exposed to COVID-19. V and J are TRBV5-4 and TRBJ2-1, with D tentatively TRBD2 (6 bases). Specimen: PBMCs or T cells enriched from blood (not recorded which). The chain's CDR3 is CASSPRGSNEQFF. The CDR3 DNA sequence: TGTGCCAGCAGCCCCCGGGGGAGCAATGAGCAGTTCTTC.